This T cell receptor (beta chain) originates from a study of T cells in Graves' hyperthyroidism and ophthalmopathy. CDR1 and CDR2 from the germline V gene are SGHTA and FQGNSA. The trim removed 6 bases at V and 6 bases at J, leaving 12 bases unmatched. This CDR3 has 16 residues. RNA transcripts gave rise to amplified TCR beta CDR3 regions. The HTBI primer set served for first-round RT-PCR of the TCR CDR3. TCRdb analysed the multiplex PCR reads with MiXCR anew, one entry per CDR3 protein. The data contain a few hundred thousand distinct CDR3 sequences, approximately 15% of them singletons. The origin of this receptor is a woman aged 25-40 years with Graves' hyperthyroidism that later progressed to Graves' ophthalmopathy. The sequencing input was blood. The chain couples TRBV7-2 to TRBJ2-1, with 9 bases identical to TRBD2. The CDR3 sequence: CASRTPGTSSLNEQFF. CDR3 in DNA: TGTGCCAGCAGAACCCCCGGGACTAGCAGCCTCAATGAGCAGTTCTTC.